The next 10 T cell receptor beta chains were all read from a single sample in a study of graft-versus-host responses after intestinal transplantation. Their antigen targets remain unknown. Produced via immunoSEQ multiplex PCR; TCRdb's table is partial and in-frame only. The data contain about 97,000 clones, 90% to 95% of them singletons. The sample in question was unstimulated CD4+ T cells sorted from spleen or lymph node cells, obtained before transplant. The receptors come from a human donor who was the organ donor for an intestinal transplant.

This rearrangement joins TRBV29-1 to TRBJ2-3; TRBD1 agrees at 8 bases. Germline loops: CDR1 SQVTM, CDR2 ANQGSEA. There are 16 residues in the CDR3. V shed 4 bases and J 3 bases; nucleotides not matched to a gene: 12. Here the CDR3 DNA reads TGCAGCGTTGTGGGGAAAGGACAGGGAAGGACAGATACGCAGTATTTT. Protein: CSVVGKGQGRTDTQYF.

CDR3 sequence reads: CASSRLGTVNYYEQFF. The CDR3 DNA follows: TGCGCCAGCAGCCGCCTAGGGACAGTGAATTATTATGAGCAGTTCTTC. J is TRBJ2-1 and V is TRBV4-3; 7 bases line up with TRBD1. After removal of 4 bases from V and 8 bases from J, the junction contained 14 bases not matched to a gene. CDR1 is LGHNA, CDR2 YSLEER, per germline. This CDR3 contains 16 residues.

The rearrangement joins TRBV18 to TRBJ1-5; 7 bases match TRBD1. The CDR3 length is 15 residues. J lost 0 bases, V lost 3 bases, and 2 bases had no gene match. Germline CDR1 is KGHSH and CDR2 is LQKENI. The DNA of the CDR3 is TGTGCCAGCTCACCTGGACAGGATAGCAATCAGCCCCAGCATTTT. Amino acids: CASSPGQDSNQPQHF.

This sequence joins TRBV30 and TRBJ1-2; 8 bases fit TRBD1. V gave up 2 bases and J gave up 3 bases; unmatched junction bases: 8. The CDR3 is 15 residues long. CDR1 is GTSNPN and CDR2 is SVGIG in the germline V gene (reference sequence). This chain's CDR3 is CAWSLTGTGHYGYTF. The CDR3 coding sequence is TGTGCCTGGAGTCTGACCGGGACAGGCCACTATGGCTACACCTTC.

V usage is TRBV25-1 and J usage is TRBJ2-5; 7 bases map to TRBD1. With the DNA end fitting TRBJ2-7 better, the J assignment may be wrong. This CDR3 has 15 amino acids. Germline V gene sequence: CDR1 MGHDK, CDR2 SYGVNS. CDR3 sequence: CASSDGAGGSYEQYF. DNA for the CDR3: TGTGCCAGCAGTGACGGGGCAGGGGGATCCTACGAGCAGTACTTC.

Turning to this clone: One junction end does not reproduce the germline sequence, and a read error may be involved. The chain is built from TRBV5-8 and TRBJ2-5; possibly TRBD1 or TRBD2 for D (6 bases each). CDR1 and CDR2 from the germline V gene are SGHTS and YDEGEE. This CDR3 has 15 residues. CDR3 region: CASSLGGHLKETQYF. For the CDR3, the DNA is TGTGCCAGCAGTTTGGGGGGACACCTGAAAGAGACCCAGTACTTC.

The chain employs TRBV11-3 and TRBJ2-7; no reliable D call. CDR1 and CDR2 (germline): SGHNT, YENEEA. The CDR3 totals 18 residues. V was pared by 6 bases and J by 7 bases, with 31 bases between. The CDR3 bases are TGTGCCAGCAGTCATGAGAGGTTGTTTCAAAAAGTGGAGTGTGAGCAGTACTTC. It yields the protein CASSHERLFQKVECEQYF.

This chain joins TRBV5-1 and TRBJ2-1; perhaps TRBD1 as D (6 bases). The length of the CDR3 is 14 residues. Germline V gives CDR1 SGHRS, CDR2 YFSETQ. Trimming stripped 4 bases from V and 0 bases from J, with 8 bases between. The CDR3: CASSTGNSYNEQFF. As DNA, the CDR3 is TGCGCCAGCAGCACAGGGAACTCCTACAATGAGCAGTTCTTC. Using reference TRBV5-1 and TRBJ2-1 for the parts outside the CDR3, the full variable domain is KAGVTQTPRYLIKTRGQQVTLSCSPISGHRSVSWYQQTPGQGLQFLFEYFSETQRNKGNFPGRFSGRQFSNSRSEMNVSTLELGDSALYLCASSTGNSYNEQFFGPGTRLTVL.

The CDR3 loop is CASSLRTGVGYEQYF. The CDR3 nucleotides read TGTGCCAGCAGTCTCAGGACAGGGGTCGGATACGAGCAGTACTTC. The genes are TRBV27 and TRBJ2-5; the match to TRBD1 covers 9 bases. The end of the DNA aligns better with TRBJ2-7, so the J call may be wrong. There are 15 residues in the CDR3. CDR1 is MNHEY, CDR2 SMNVEV, per germline (reference sequence).

Points on this clone: At one end, the junction sequence differs from germline, possibly due to a read error. The chain combines TRBV7-7 with TRBJ2-5; the match to TRBD2 covers 8 bases. The germline V gene has CDR1 SSHAT and CDR2 FNYEAQ (reference sequence). The CDR3 has 15 residues. The CDR3 region is CASSFGGSGGMTQYF. The CDR3 DNA sequence: TGTGCTAGCAGCTTTGGGGGATCGGGGGGGATGACCCAGTACTTC.